One sample yielded the 19 T cell receptor beta chains listed below, sequenced in a study of human CD8 memory T cell subsets. Scientists made TCR beta libraries using UMI-labeled 5' RACE. TCRdb reprocessed the 5' RACE reads and reports one entry per CDR3 protein, with no DNA. The sample holds fewer than 11,000 distinct CDR3 sequences. Material: CD8+ stem-like memory T cells (TSCM and TCM) sorted from PBMCs. Documented subset: stem-like memory CD8 T cells (TSTEM), CCR7+ PD-1- TIGIT-. The receptor set was obtained from a human donor in good health.

The chain recombines TRBV4-3 with TRBJ2-7; there is no DNA to check the TCRdb D call of TRBD1. The germline CDR1 and CDR2 sequences are LGHNA and YSLEER. The CDR3 covers 15 residues. The chain's CDR3 is CASSQDRQGSDEQYF.

The chain joins TRBV2 to TRBJ2-7; TCRdb lists TRBD2, though no DNA is available to test this call. Per germline, CDR1 SNHLY and CDR2 FYNNEI. The CDR3 spans 15 residues. CDR3 amino acids: CASSEVAGEPDEQYF.

The chain carries TRBV7-9 and TRBJ2-7; the D gene TCRdb calls, TRBD2, cannot be checked with no DNA. Germline V lookup: CDR1 SEHNR, CDR2 FQNEAQ (reference sequence). This CDR3 comprises 13 residues. CDR3 sequence reads: CASGWTTPYEQYF.

The chain is built from TRBV11-2 and TRBJ2-3; TCRdb's assignment of TRBD2 cannot be checked, as there is no DNA. The germline V gene encodes CDR1 SGHAT and CDR2 FQNNGV. CDR3 length: 18 amino acids. The CDR3: CASSPRDLVAPFTDTQYF. The entire variable domain, with the rest obtained from reference TRBV11-2 and TRBJ2-3, is as follows: EAGVAQSPRYKIIEKRQSVAFWCNPISGHATLYWYQQILGQGPKLLIQFQNNGVVDDSQLPKDRFSAERLKGVDSTLKIQPAKLEDSAVYLCASSPRDLVAPFTDTQYFGPGTRLTVL.

The V and J genes are TRBV19 and TRBJ2-7; without DNA, the TCRdb call of TRBD2 cannot be checked. This CDR3 contains 14 residues. CDR1 and CDR2 from the germline V gene are LNHDA and SQIVND (reference sequence). The CDR3 is CASSKSGALYEQYF.

The chain couples TRBV28 to TRBJ1-5. The germline V gene has CDR1 MDHEN and CDR2 SYDVKM. The CDR3 loop spans 15 amino acids. CDR3 protein: CASSLPGSSNQPQHF.

The chain couples TRBV19 to TRBJ2-7. Germline values: CDR1 LNHDA, CDR2 SQIVND (reference sequence). CDR3 size: 14 residues. The CDR3 is CASSFSGSSYEQYF.

V gene TRBV2 combines with J gene TRBJ1-5; TCRdb lists TRBD1, though no DNA is available to test this call. The CDR3 is 15 residues long. Germline V gene data show CDR1 as SNHLY and CDR2 as FYNNEI. The CDR3: CASSLRQISNQPQHF. Combining the CDR3 with reference TRBV2 and TRBJ1-5 gives the whole variable domain EPEVTQTPSHQVTQMGQEVILRCVPISNHLYFYWYRQILGQKVEFLVSFYNNEISEKSEIFDDQFSVERPDGSNFTLKIRSTKLEDSAMYFCASSLRQISNQPQHFGDGTRLSIL.

V and J are TRBV20-1 and TRBJ2-1; the D gene TCRdb calls, TRBD1, cannot be checked with no DNA. The CDR3 consists of 15 residues. Germline CDR1 and CDR2: DFQATT and SNEGSKA (reference sequence). The CDR3 loop is CSARTRGLSYNEQFF.

Here the CDR3 reads CARSPEGPSGYYEQYF. This rearrangement joins TRBV5-3 to TRBJ2-7; as DNA is missing, the TRBD2 call by TCRdb cannot be tested. TRBV5-3 is labeled an ORF, and its function is uncertain. CDR3 length: 16 amino acids.

This chain joins TRBV29-1 and TRBJ2-7; the D call of TRBD1 rests on TCRdb alone, since no DNA is present to check it. The length of the CDR3 is 14 residues. Per germline, CDR1 SQVTM and CDR2 ANQGSEA. This CDR3 reads CSATSGTLTYEQYF.

This clonotype is deemed medium-sized by its frequency. This chain links TRBV29-1 with TRBJ2-1; without DNA, the TCRdb call of TRBD1 cannot be checked. CDR3 length: 12 residues. Germline V CDR1 and CDR2: SQVTM, ANQGSEA. CDR3 protein: CSVELNRDGKFF.

This chain uses TRBV12-3 or TRBV12-4 with TRBJ2-1; TCRdb returns TRBD2, unconfirmable since there is no DNA. The CDR3 has 14 residues. This chain's CDR3 is CASTPGGGNNEQFF.

The chain is built from TRBV6-5 and TRBJ2-5; the TCRdb D gene call, TRBD1, has no DNA to confirm it. The CDR3 has 14 amino acids. Germline V gene sequence: CDR1 MNHEY, CDR2 SVGAGI. CDR3 sequence: CASSPGTGEETQYF.

This chain links TRBV14 with TRBJ1-1; TCRdb proposes TRBD1, but this gene call is untestable without DNA. CDR1 is SGHDN and CDR2 is FVKESK in the germline V gene. CDR3 length: 13 residues. CDR3: CASNLGGAAEAFF.

The chain has TRBV7-9 and TRBJ2-7; TCRdb names TRBD1, which stays unverified in the absence of DNA. The length of the CDR3 is 14 residues. Germline CDR1 and CDR2: SEHNR and FQNEAQ (reference sequence). The CDR3 reads CASSGTGRPYEQYF.

V and J are TRBV28 and TRBJ2-1; the TRBD2 assignment by TCRdb is unverifiable without DNA. Germline V lookup: CDR1 MDHEN, CDR2 SYDVKM. The CDR3 runs to 14 residues. The CDR3 sequence: CASRRGGPYNEQFF.

The V and J genes are TRBV29-1 and TRBJ2-2. This CDR3 spans 13 amino acids. Germline V CDR1 and CDR2: SQVTM, ANQGSEA. CDR3 region: CSVEDFLSGELFF.

This clonotype is called medium-sized based on its frequency. The chain carries TRBV11-2 and TRBJ2-5; as DNA is missing, the TRBD1 call by TCRdb cannot be tested. The CDR3 runs to 16 residues. Germline loops: CDR1 SGHAT, CDR2 FQNNGV. CDR3 residues: CASSLDSTGYQETQYF.